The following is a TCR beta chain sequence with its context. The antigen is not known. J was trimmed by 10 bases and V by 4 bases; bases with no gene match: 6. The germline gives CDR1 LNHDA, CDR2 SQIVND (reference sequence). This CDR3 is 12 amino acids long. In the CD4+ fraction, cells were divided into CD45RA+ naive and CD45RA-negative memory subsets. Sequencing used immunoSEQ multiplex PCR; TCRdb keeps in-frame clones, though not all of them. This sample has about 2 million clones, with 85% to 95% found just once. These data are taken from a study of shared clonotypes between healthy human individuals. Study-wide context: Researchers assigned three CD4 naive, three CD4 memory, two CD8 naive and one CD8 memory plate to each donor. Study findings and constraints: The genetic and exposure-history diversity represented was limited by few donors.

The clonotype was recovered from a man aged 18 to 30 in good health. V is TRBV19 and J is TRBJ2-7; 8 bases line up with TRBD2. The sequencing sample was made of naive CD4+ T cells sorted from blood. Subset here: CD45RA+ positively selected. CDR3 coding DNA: TGTGCCAGTAGTAGCACTAGCGGCCTTCAGTACTTC. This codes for CASSSTSGLQYF. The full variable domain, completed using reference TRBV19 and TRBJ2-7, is DGGITQSPKYLFRKEGQNVTLSCEQNLNHDAMYWYRQDPGQGLRLIYYSQIVNDFQKGDIAEGYSVSREKKESFPLTVTSAQKNPTAFYLCASSSTSGLQYFGPGTRLTVT.